This T cell receptor (beta chain) was sequenced in a study of blood T cell repertoires in COVID-19. Overall study context: The study drew acute and convalescent COVID-19 samples from the United States, Italy and Spain. Nucleic acid was either cDNA or gDNA, and it came from T cells, B-cell-depleted T cells, or PBMCs.

Under the authors' procedure: Estimation of nucleated cell counts relied on the amplification of reference gene primers. Measured with immunoSEQ multiplex PCR; TCRdb has only the in-frame clones, and not every one. The D gene and trimming were derived from the DNA, and the V and J assignments and clone size from that table. The sample gives some 73,000 clones, about 89% of which show up once; around 13% is in the top ten. Trimming left V 5 bases short and J 8 bases short, with 18 bases between. Germline V lookup: CDR1 LNHDA, CDR2 SQIVND (reference sequence). The CDR3 has 14 amino acids. The clonotype originates from a woman in her sixties with acute or convalescent COVID-19. The chain couples TRBV19 to TRBJ1-1; the D gene is possibly TRBD1 (5 bases). The sequencing input was peripheral blood. For the CDR3, the DNA is TGTGCCAGTAGTGCCAGGTCCAGGGAAAAAGAAGCTTTCTTT. This translates into CASSARSREKEAFF. Looking up the rest from reference TRBV19 and TRBJ1-1 gives the full variable domain: DGGITQSPKYLFRKEGQNVTLSCEQNLNHDAMYWYRQDPGQGLRLIYYSQIVNDFQKGDIAEGYSVSREKKESFPLTVTSAQKNPTAFYLCASSARSREKEAFFGQGTRLTVV.